Only a few counts were recorded for the clone carrying this T cell receptor beta chain. What it binds is not known. This sample stems from a study of beta chain features in type 1 diabetes. Overall study: There were some 98 million sorted cells examined across all samples. Regarding the study as a whole: Shorter TCRB CDR3s, moderately but significantly so, marked every one of the four CD4+ subsets in Type 1 diabetes patients. Possibly, sequencing cDNA over-represented cells that had high TCR expression levels.

With 0 bases removed from V and 16 bases from J, the gap between germline ends came to 7 bases. Germline V gives CDR1 SGHDN, CDR2 FVKESK. The CDR3 spans 11 residues. What was sequenced were expressed TCRB transcripts, since all of the isolated RNA had been reverse transcribed. Profiled with immunoSEQ multiplex PCR; TCRdb holds only in-frame clones, not every one. The sample contains over 650,000 clones, over 12% of which appear only once. The sequenced material came from naive CD4+ T cells from blood. The clonotype was recovered from a man aged 18 to 35 with type 1 diabetes. The gene calls are TRBV14 and TRBJ1-6; D remains unclear. Here the CDR3 reads CASSQEAVLHF. CDR3 DNA: TGTGCCAGCAGCCAAGAGGCAGTTCTCCACTTT.